This T cell receptor (beta chain) was sequenced in a study of blood T cell repertoires in COVID-19. Study details: Spain, Italy and the United States supplied samples that represented acute and convalescent COVID-19.

Authors' processing steps: Reference gene primer amplification yielded estimated nucleated cell counts. Assay used: immunoSEQ multiplex PCR; TCRdb lists only in-frame clones, some missing. The V and J calls and clone size were taken over from that table, and D and trimming were inferred from the DNA. Among around 29,000 clones listed, 75% to 90% were seen once. This clone was counted only a few times. The germline V and J ends were trimmed by 10 bases and 5 bases, with 12 bases remaining between them. Germline V gene sequence: CDR1 SNHLY, CDR2 FYNNEI. The CDR3 loop spans 11 amino acids. Sequenced material: peripheral blood. This TCR was sampled from a man aged 55 to 70 with acute or convalescent COVID-19. V usage is TRBV2 and J usage is TRBJ2-7; the D gene is possibly TRBD2 (5 bases). The CDR3 region is CAKRLGDEQYF. The CDR3 region has the DNA TGTGCCAAGCGGCTTGGTGACGAGCAGTACTTC.